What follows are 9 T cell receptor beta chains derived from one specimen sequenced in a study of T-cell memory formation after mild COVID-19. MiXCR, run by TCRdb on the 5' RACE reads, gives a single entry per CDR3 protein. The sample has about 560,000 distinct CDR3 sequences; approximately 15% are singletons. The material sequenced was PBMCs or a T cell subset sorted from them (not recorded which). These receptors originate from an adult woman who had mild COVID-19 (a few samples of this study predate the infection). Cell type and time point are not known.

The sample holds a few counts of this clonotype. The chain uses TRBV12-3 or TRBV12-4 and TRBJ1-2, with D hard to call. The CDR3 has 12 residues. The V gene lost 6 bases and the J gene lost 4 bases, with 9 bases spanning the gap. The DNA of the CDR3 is TGTGCCAGCAGCCCAAGCACCTATGGCTACACCTTC. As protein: CASSPSTYGYTF.

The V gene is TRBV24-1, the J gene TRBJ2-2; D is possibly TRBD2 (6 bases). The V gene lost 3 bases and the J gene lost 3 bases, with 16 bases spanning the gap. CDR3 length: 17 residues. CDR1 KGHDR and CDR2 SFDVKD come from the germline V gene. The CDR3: CATSDHPGGGDTGELFF. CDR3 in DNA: TGTGCCACCAGTGATCATCCCGGGGGAGGTGACACCGGGGAGCTGTTTTTT.

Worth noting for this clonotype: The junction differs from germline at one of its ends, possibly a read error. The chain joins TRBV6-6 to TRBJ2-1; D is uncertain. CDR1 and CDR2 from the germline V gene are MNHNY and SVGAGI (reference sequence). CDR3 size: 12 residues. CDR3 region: CSSRINANEQFF. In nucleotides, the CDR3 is TGTTCCAGCAGGATTAATGCAAATGAGCAGTTCTTC.

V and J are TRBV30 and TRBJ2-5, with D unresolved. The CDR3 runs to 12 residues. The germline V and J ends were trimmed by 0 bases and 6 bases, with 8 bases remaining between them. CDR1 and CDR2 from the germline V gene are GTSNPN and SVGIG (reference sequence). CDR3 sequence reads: CAWSVPGQTQYF. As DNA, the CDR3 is TGTGCCTGGAGTGTACCTGGGCAGACCCAGTACTTC.

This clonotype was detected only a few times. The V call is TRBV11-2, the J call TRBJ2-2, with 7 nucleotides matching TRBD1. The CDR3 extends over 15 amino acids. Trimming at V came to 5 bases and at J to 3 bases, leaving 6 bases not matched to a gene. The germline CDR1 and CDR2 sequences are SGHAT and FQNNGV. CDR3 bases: TGTGCCAGCAGCAAGGGGACAGAACACACCGGGGAGCTGTTTTTT. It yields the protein CASSKGTEHTGELFF. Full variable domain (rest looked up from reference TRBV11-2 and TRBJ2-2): EAGVAQSPRYKIIEKRQSVAFWCNPISGHATLYWYQQILGQGPKLLIQFQNNGVVDDSQLPKDRFSAERLKGVDSTLKIQPAKLEDSAVYLCASSKGTEHTGELFFGEGSRLTVL.

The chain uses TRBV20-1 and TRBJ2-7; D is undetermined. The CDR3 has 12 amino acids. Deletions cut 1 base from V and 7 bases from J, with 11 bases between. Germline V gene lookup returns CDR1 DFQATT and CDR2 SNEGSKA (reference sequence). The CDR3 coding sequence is TGCAGTGCTAGAGGAAAGGACGTGGAGCAGTACTTC. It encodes CSARGKDVEQYF.

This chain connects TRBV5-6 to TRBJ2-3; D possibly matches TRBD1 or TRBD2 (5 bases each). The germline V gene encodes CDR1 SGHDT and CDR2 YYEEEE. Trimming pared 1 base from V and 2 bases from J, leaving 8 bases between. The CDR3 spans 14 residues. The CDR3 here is CASSLKGPTDTQYF. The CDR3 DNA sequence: TGTGCCAGCAGCTTGAAGGGACCCACAGATACGCAGTATTTT.

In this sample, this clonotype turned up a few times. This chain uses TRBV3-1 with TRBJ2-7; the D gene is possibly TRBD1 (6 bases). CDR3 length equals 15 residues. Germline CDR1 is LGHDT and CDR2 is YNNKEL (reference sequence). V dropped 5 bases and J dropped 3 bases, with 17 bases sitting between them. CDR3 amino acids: CASSRWGQRGYEQYF. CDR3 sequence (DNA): TGTGCCAGCAGCAGATGGGGGCAGAGGGGCTACGAGCAGTACTTC.

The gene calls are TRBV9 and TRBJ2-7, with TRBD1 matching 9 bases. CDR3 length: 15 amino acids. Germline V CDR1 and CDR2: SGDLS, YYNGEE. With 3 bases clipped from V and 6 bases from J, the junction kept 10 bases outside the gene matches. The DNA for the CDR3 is TGTGCCAGCAGCGCTACGGGACAGGGAAGGGGCGAGCAGTACTTC. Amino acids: CASSATGQGRGEQYF.